This entry is about one T cell receptor (beta chain). The antigen is undetermined. TCRdb reprocessed the 5' RACE reads and stores each CDR3 protein as one record, lacking DNA. This table holds some 300,000 distinct CDR3 sequences. Germline CDR1 SGHRS, CDR2 YFSETQ. This CDR3 region has 14 residues. The entry originates in a study of T cells expressing NK-cell markers. As for the study in general: The eight sequenced donors comprised seven who were HCMV-seropositive and one who was seronegative. Study-wide results and limits: NKG2C+ dominant clonotypes from several donors made up about 1.0-8% of CD8+ T cells. In a handful of donors, dominant clonotypes made up roughly 25-60.1% of CD3+CD56-NKG2C+ cells.

Source material: blood T cells: a sorted CD56 or NKG2C T cell subset, CD4+ or CD8+ T cells, or bulk PBMC T cells (not recorded which). This chain uses TRBV5-1 with TRBJ2-2; TCRdb indicates TRBD1, and absent DNA this call remains unverified. The sequence was collected from a man younger than 30 in good health. The CDR3 loop is CASSLPGQGRQLFF. Supplemented by reference TRBV5-1 and TRBJ2-2, the full variable domain reads KAGVTQTPRYLIKTRGQQVTLSCSPISGHRSVSWYQQTPGQGLQFLFEYFSETQRNKGNFPGRFSGRQFSNSRSEMNVSTLELGDSALYLCASSLPGQGRQLFFGEGSRLTVL.